The sequence of this T cell receptor (beta chain) was determined in a study of T cell clones after liver transplantation (dated 2019 in TCRdb). Concerning the study at large: Samples were obtained from ITN030ST, a randomized trial in which withdrawal of immunosuppression was attempted within 2 years of liver transplantation. Donor-reactive T cell clones were identified by TCRbeta sequencing following a pre-transplant mixed lymphocyte reaction and were subsequently tracked in post-transplant blood. As an antigen-independent comparator for the donor-reactive sequences, third party-reactive TCRbeta sequences from pre-transplant MLRs were identified as well. Of the eight recipients, three were HCV-positive, while the remaining recipients had been transplanted for non-autoimmune, non-viral indications. The subjects received no induction therapy and were kept on standard immunosuppression until randomization at 12-24 months post-transplant. Tolerance was defined as complete immunosuppression withdrawal for at least one year with no rise in liver enzymes beyond twice the upper limit of normal. Blood samples were collected pre-transplant, then pre-randomization ahead of withdrawal, and finally post-randomization once withdrawal had either been completed or failed. The studied cohort comprised 8 liver transplant recipients, 3 classified as tolerant and 5 as non-tolerant. Broader findings and caveats from the paper: Without allograft tissue specimens, donor-reactive T cells may have migrated into the graft rather than being deleted. In most of the 8 subjects, circulating donor-reactive CD4 TCRbeta sequences decreased significantly after transplant, regardless of tolerance or HCV status. In two subjects, low numbers of available donor cells limited the measurable donor-reactive repertoire. The decline in donor-reactive sequences exceeded the decline in third party-reactive sequences, suggesting partial antigen-specific deletion that was unrelated to withdrawal success. When repertoire turnover was taken into account, detection of donor-reactive sequences was significantly reduced in 7 of 8 subjects for CD4 and in 8 of 8 subjects for CD8. Because of small, heterogeneous patient numbers and non-standardized post-transplant time points, the conclusions were only preliminary.

Frozen genomic DNA underwent high-throughput TCRbeta CDR3 sequencing by immunoSEQ, including PCR amplification, mapping, bias correction and internal controls. The authors' analysis ran thus. Productive rearrangements were kept, and unique TCRbeta sequences were defined by CDR3 nucleotide sequence plus V and J gene. For classification of a sequence as donor-reactive, at least 5-fold expansion in CFSE-low cells relative to unstimulated pre-transplant cells and a frequency of at least 0.01% were required. Minimum frequency thresholds were set for each subject based on the unstimulated sample with the lowest template count, ensuring at least 90% detection power. Jensen-Shannon divergence between the top 1000 TCRbeta sequences after and before transplant was used to measure repertoire turnover. Two-sided Fisher's exact tests were used to test for changes in how often donor-reactive sequences were detected. TCRdb provides this immuneACCESS table in a form limited to in-frame rearrangements. Some clones are lacking; in checked studies, under half of them reflect an unresolved V gene, and why the rest are absent is not known. The V and J calls and clone size come from that table; D and trimming were worked out from the DNA. Present in this sample are 93,000 or so clones, around four fifths of which were seen just once. Clones ranked in the top ten supply 2.5% to 3.5% of the sample.

The CDR3, from cysteine to phenylalanine, totals 16 residues. Only the CDR3 region is kept as DNA, spanning 48 bases read in frame from base 1. Clipping removes 4 bases from V and 2 bases from J, with 6 as the unmatched junction base count. CDR1 and CDR2 (GTSNPN, SVGIG) derive from the germline V gene (reference sequence). Thawed unstimulated PBMCs were stained for CD3, CD4 and CD8 and FACS-sorted into CD3+CD4+ and CD3+CD8+ populations. Randomization to immunosuppression withdrawal applied to every one of the 8 studied subjects. The Qiagen DNeasy Blood and Tissue Kit was used for isolation of genomic DNA. To note about this clone: Its cognate antigen has yet to be identified. There are no base qualities to consult, and no much larger clone falls within one base.

This receptor chain uses TRBV30 and TRBJ2-1, and TRBD2 matches 12 of the central bases. This material consisted of CD4+ T cells from blood, taken approximately 4 years after liver transplant. This clonotype was obtained from a human patient who received a liver transplant. After a transplant, the donor of the graft may account for some T cells. Here is the DNA: TGTGCCTGGACCGAAGGACTAGCGGGAACCTACAATGAGCAGTTCTTC. It encodes CAWTEGLAGTYNEQFF.